This paragraph reports one T cell receptor beta chain. The entry originates in a study of OX40 agonist ivuxolimab in advanced cancers. CDR1 and CDR2 from the germline V gene are SGHAT and FQNNGV. V was cut by 2 bases and J by 0 bases, with 17 bases left in between. This CDR3 spans 18 amino acids. Profiled with immunoSEQ multiplex PCR; TCRdb holds only in-frame clones, not every one. The sample yields tens of thousands of clones, over 75% seen once. The chain uses TRBV11-2 and TRBJ1-3, with D uncertain. This sequence originates from an adult with an advanced solid tumor such as melanoma, head and neck, liver or kidney cancer. The material was CD4+ or CD8+ T cells sorted from blood, obtained in a trial of the OX40 agonist ivuxolimab. The CDR3, as DNA: TGTGCCAGCAGCTTAACCGTTATGGCCGGCGGCTCTGGAAACACCATATATTTT. Protein sequence: CASSLTVMAGGSGNTIYF.